Listed here are 15 T cell receptor beta chains from one sample, sequenced in a study of identical twins. TCRdb recomputed calls from the 5' RACE reads with MiXCR, one row per CDR3 protein. The sample records 460,000 or so distinct CDR3 sequences, approximately 15% being singletons. This sample also belongs to another study, concerning yellow fever vaccine responses in identical twins.

The sample was CD4+ T cells sorted from blood. The receptors were sampled from a young woman in good health.

A few counts support this clonotype. This chain links TRBV6-2 or TRBV6-3 with TRBJ2-7, with 9 nucleotides matching TRBD1. This CDR3 spans 14 amino acids. The germline CDR1 and CDR2 sequences are MNHEY and SVGEGT. Germline trimming cut 7 bases from V and 3 bases from J; bases unmatched to any gene: 7. CDR3 sequence: CASTRQGGIYEQYF. CDR3 nucleotides: TGTGCCAGCACTCGACAGGGGGGGATCTACGAGCAGTACTTC.

This sequence joins TRBV7-2 and TRBJ1-4, with D unclear. CDR3 size: 15 residues. V lost 3 bases, J lost 0 bases, and 8 bases lay in between. Germline CDR1 reads SGHTA; CDR2 reads FQGNSA. CDR3 sequence reads: CASSLGPATNEKLFF. The CDR3 nucleotides are TGTGCCAGCAGCTTGGGCCCTGCAACTAATGAAAAACTGTTTTTT.

This sequence joins TRBV11-1 and TRBJ2-6; 7 positions agree with TRBD1. Trimming at V came to 1 base and at J to 0 bases, leaving 6 bases not matched to a gene. The germline CDR1 and CDR2 sequences are SGHAT and FQDESV (reference sequence). The CDR3 extends over 18 amino acids. The CDR3 protein is CASSLGQGGNSGANVLTF. The CDR3 region has the DNA TGTGCCAGCAGCTTAGGACAGGGCGGAAACTCTGGGGCCAACGTCCTGACTTTC.

Only a few counts were recorded for this clonotype. The chain recombines TRBV7-2 with TRBJ2-2; TRBD2 matches at 7 bases. The CDR3 is 16 residues long. CDR1 SGHTA and CDR2 FQGNSA come from the germline V gene. The J segment lost 0 bases and the V segment lost 2 bases, leaving 3 bases of the junction unmatched. The CDR3 region is CASSLRLAANTGELFF. In nucleotides, the CDR3 is TGTGCCAGCAGCTTAAGGCTAGCGGCGAACACCGGGGAGCTGTTTTTT.

V gene TRBV7-2 combines with J gene TRBJ2-2, with unresolved D. The CDR3 has 13 amino acids. Per germline, CDR1 SGHTA and CDR2 FQGNSA. Trimming left V 5 bases short and J 4 bases short, with 8 bases between. CDR3 region: CASSEHPTGELFF. The CDR3 DNA reads as TGTGCCAGCAGCGAACACCCCACCGGGGAGCTGTTTTTT. Drawing the rest from reference TRBV7-2 and TRBJ2-2, the complete variable domain is GAGVSQSPSNKVTEKGKDVELRCDPISGHTALYWYRQSLGQGLEFLIYFQGNSAPDKSGLPSDRFSAERTGGSVSTLTIQRTQQEDSAVYLCASSEHPTGELFFGEGSRLTVL.

The rearrangement joins TRBV7-8 to TRBJ2-7; TRBD2 is a possible D gene (5 bases). The germline V gene has CDR1 SGHVS and CDR2 FQNEAQ. The CDR3 covers 13 residues. Trimming removed 2 bases from V and 5 bases from J, with 10 bases in between. The CDR3 loop is CASSLIGVDEQYF. CDR3 DNA: TGTGCCAGCAGCTTAATCGGGGTGGACGAGCAGTACTTC.

This clonotype has only a few counts. The chain links TRBV10-3 to TRBJ2-7; TRBD1 matches 7 bases. Losses at the gene ends were 0 bases for V and 2 bases for J; bases not matched to a gene: 4. The V gene's germline CDR1 is ENHRY and CDR2 SYGVKD. The CDR3 totals 15 residues. CDR3 DNA sequence: TGTGCCATCAGTGAGTCGACAGGGCCGCCCTACGAGCAGTACTTC. Amino acid sequence: CAISESTGPPYEQYF.

The sample holds a few counts of this clonotype. V is TRBV6-1 and J is TRBJ2-1, with 11 bases fitting TRBD2. After removal of 7 bases from V and 4 bases from J, the junction contained 12 bases not matched to a gene. The CDR3 spans 17 residues. In germline, CDR1 is MNHNS, CDR2 SASEGT. In DNA, the CDR3 is TGTGCCAGCAAGCGAATGACCGGGACTAGCGGTTACAATGAGCAGTTCTTC. As protein: CASKRMTGTSGYNEQFF.

J is TRBJ2-7 and V is TRBV15; D gene uncertain. V dropped 3 bases and J dropped 3 bases, with 12 bases sitting between them. Germline V gene sequence: CDR1 LNHNV, CDR2 YYDKDF (reference sequence). The CDR3 runs to 14 residues. The CDR3 sequence: CATSRDLGFYEQYF. The CDR3 DNA reads TGTGCCACCAGCAGGGATTTGGGATTCTACGAGCAGTACTTC. Supplemented by reference TRBV15 and TRBJ2-7, the full variable domain reads DAMVIQNPRYQVTQFGKPVTLSCSQTLNHNVMYWYQQKSSQAPKLLFHYYDKDFNNEADTPDNFQSRRPNTSFCFLDIRSPGLGDTAMYLCATSRDLGFYEQYFGPGTRLTVT.

The chain joins TRBV5-1 to TRBJ2-7; D ambiguous. This CDR3 is built from 12 residues. Germline V gene sequence: CDR1 SGHRS, CDR2 YFSETQ. Trimming took 5 bases from V and 6 from J, leaving 12 bases between them. The CDR3 here is CASRDGKGEQYF. CDR3 nucleotide sequence: TGCGCCAGCAGGGATGGGAAAGGCGAGCAGTACTTC.

The chain has TRBV4-3 and TRBJ1-2, with 8 bases identical to TRBD1. The ends lost 1 base at V and 2 bases at J; junction bases unmatched: 6. The CDR3 has 16 amino acids. The germline gives CDR1 LGHNA, CDR2 YSLEER. CDR3 DNA: TGCGCCAGCAGCCAAGGGTTTGACAGGGGAAACTATGGCTACACCTTC. Its protein product is CASSQGFDRGNYGYTF.

This clonotype has only a few counts. The chain employs TRBV5-1 and TRBJ2-1; possibly TRBD2 for D (9 bases). The germline V and J ends were trimmed by 6 bases and 8 bases, with 24 bases remaining between them. CDR1 SGHRS and CDR2 YFSETQ come from the germline V gene. This CDR3 comprises 16 residues. For the CDR3, the DNA is TGCGCCAGCAACGCCGACAGGGGCTGGACTAGCGATGAGCAGTTCTTC. This gives the protein CASNADRGWTSDEQFF.

The chain recombines TRBV5-1 with TRBJ2-2, with D perhaps matching TRBD2 (7 bases). CDR1 and CDR2 (germline): SGHRS, YFSETQ. V was shortened by 0 bases and J by 3 bases, with 12 bases between the two germline ends. The CDR3 spans 16 residues. In DNA, the CDR3 is TGCGCCAGCAGCTTGGAAGGGGGGGCTGACACCGGGGAGCTGTTTTTT. The encoded protein is CASSLEGGADTGELFF.

The chain joins TRBV6-2 or TRBV6-3 to TRBJ2-1; D perhaps matches TRBD2 (5 bases). The germline V and J ends were trimmed by 0 bases and 0 bases, with 9 bases remaining between them. The CDR3 is 16 residues long. Looked up from germline, CDR1 is MNHEY and CDR2 is SVGEGT. The CDR3 protein is CASSYSSGRSYNEQFF. CDR3 DNA: TGTGCCAGCAGTTACTCCAGCGGACGCTCCTACAATGAGCAGTTCTTC.

This clonotype was counted only a few times. V is TRBV5-6 and J is TRBJ2-5, with 7 nucleotides matching TRBD2. V lost 3 bases, J lost 1 base, and 9 bases stayed unmatched. This CDR3 is built from 16 residues. In germline, CDR1 is SGHDT, CDR2 YYEEEE. The CDR3 region has the DNA TGTGCCAGCAGCTCGAACCCCGGGGGGACCCAAGAGACCCAGTACTTC. This encodes CASSSNPGGTQETQYF.